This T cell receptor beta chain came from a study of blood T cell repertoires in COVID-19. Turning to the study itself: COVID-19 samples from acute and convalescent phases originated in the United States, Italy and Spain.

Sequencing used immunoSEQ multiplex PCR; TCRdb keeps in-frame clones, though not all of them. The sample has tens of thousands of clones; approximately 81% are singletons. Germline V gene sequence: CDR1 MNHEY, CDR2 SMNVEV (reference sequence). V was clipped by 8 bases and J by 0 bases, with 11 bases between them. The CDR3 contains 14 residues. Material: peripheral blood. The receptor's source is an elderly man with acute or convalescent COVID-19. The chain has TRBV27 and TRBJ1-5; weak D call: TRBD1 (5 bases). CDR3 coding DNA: TGTGCCAGCGGTCCTAGGGGTAGCAATCAGCCCCAGCATTTT. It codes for CASGPRGSNQPQHF.